The rows below give T cell receptor beta chains drawn from one sample of a study of PD-L1 blockade in urothelial cancer. Some clones are missing from TCRdb's copy, which holds only in-frame ones; the method was immunoSEQ multiplex PCR. The profile covers roughly 62,000 clones, with over 75% appearing a single time and under 5% taken by the ten largest. The specimen was PBMCs, collected around atezolizumab (anti-PD-L1) treatment. The origin of the receptors is a man in his 70s with urothelial cancer. Each CDR3 is given with its conserved first and last residue. The order of the fields is J gene, clone size, D gene, V gene, CDR3 protein, CDR3 DNA. D genes are given only for firm matches. Not every row has a clone size; where given, it reads once, few, many or a size class.

>TRBJ2-7|NA|TRBD2|TRBV5-1
CASGSGTSGYEQYF
TGCGCCAGCGGATCCGGGACTAGCGGCTACGAGCAGTACTTC
>TRBJ1-2|NA|NA|TRBV27
CASSLWFGQGKDGYTF
TGTGCCAGCAGTTTATGGTTTGGGCAGGGGAAGGATGGCTACACCTTC
>TRBJ1-2|few|TRBD1|TRBV7-9
CASSLEGDRPAYGYTF
TGTGCCAGCAGCTTAGAGGGGGACAGGCCCGCCTATGGCTACACCTTC
>TRBJ2-2|NA|TRBD1|TRBV18
CASSVDRVRTGELFF
TGTGCCAGCTCAGTTGACAGGGTCCGCACCGGGGAGCTGTTTTTT
>TRBJ2-7|NA|NA|TRBV19
CASSIGPDSISYEQYF
TGTGCCAGTAGTATTGGACCGGACAGCATCTCCTACGAGCAGTACTTC
>TRBJ2-5|NA|TRBD2|TRBV27
CASSNSGKETQYF
TGTGCCAGCAGTAATAGCGGGAAAGAGACCCAGTACTTC
>TRBJ2-2|NA|TRBD2|TRBV5-1
CASSLAPSGSTGELFF
TGCGCCAGCAGCTTGGCGCCTAGCGGTTCCACCGGGGAGCTGTTTTTT
>TRBJ2-7|NA|NA|TRBV6-6
CASTSNPGTGGYEQYF
TGTGCCAGCACCTCTAACCCCGGGACCGGGGGCTACGAGCAGTACTTC
>TRBJ2-3|once|NA|TRBV27
CASRTLRVKGPSPDTQYF
TGTGCCAGCAGGACCCTCAGGGTTAAGGGCCCCAGCCCAGATACGCAGTATTTT
>TRBJ2-6|NA|TRBD1|TRBV5-1
CASSWTGSSGANVLTF
TGCGCCAGCAGCTGGACAGGTAGCTCTGGGGCCAACGTCCTGACTTTC
>TRBJ2-7|NA|TRBD2|TRBV6-1
CASSVQLAKTYEQYF
TGTGCCAGCAGTGTGCAACTAGCGAAAACCTACGAGCAGTACTTC
>TRBJ2-1|NA|TRBD1|TRBV27
CASSFLQGAYNEQFF
TGTGCCAGCAGTTTCCTACAGGGGGCTTACAATGAGCAGTTCTTC
>TRBJ1-1|NA|TRBD1|TRBV29-1
CSVGGQMNTEAFF
TGCAGCGTTGGGGGACAGATGAACACTGAAGCTTTCTTT
>TRBJ2-1|NA|TRBD1|TRBV27
CASRATGEANEQFF
TGTGCCAGCAGGGCGACAGGGGAGGCGAATGAGCAGTTCTTC
>TRBJ1-2|NA|NA|TRBV2
CASSDRSAYGYTF
TGTGCCAGCAGTGACAGATCCGCCTATGGCTACACCTTC
>TRBJ2-7|NA|TRBD1|TRBV19
CASSHDRARGEQYF
TGTGCCAGTAGCCACGACAGGGCTCGGGGCGAGCAGTACTTC
>TRBJ1-3|once|NA|TRBV5-8
CASSFYSSLSGNTIYF
TGTGCCAGCAGCTTTTATTCATCTCTATCCGGAAACACCATATATTTT
>TRBJ2-7|NA|TRBD2|TRBV5-3
CARIRGAGGEINEQYF
TGTGCCAGAATCCGGGGAGCGGGAGGGGAAATCAACGAGCAGTACTTC
>TRBJ2-7|NA|TRBD2|TRBV18
CASSQGTIPTGEQYF
TGTGCCAGCTCACAGGGGACTATCCCGACGGGGGAGCAGTACTTC
>TRBJ1-3|once|NA|TRBV10-3
CAISESQQFSGNTIYF
TGTGCCATCAGTGAGTCCCAACAATTCTCTGGAAACACCATATATTTT
>TRBJ1-4|NA|NA|TRBV28
CASSQDNAPGGLEKLFF
TGTGCCAGCAGCCAGGACAACGCACCGGGTGGGCTAGAAAAACTGTTTTTT
>TRBJ2-5|NA|NA|TRBV10-2
CASSERTNQETQYF
TGCGCCAGCAGTGAGAGAACAAACCAAGAGACCCAGTACTTC
>TRBJ1-3|NA|TRBD1|TRBV27
CASSALPGGEGNTIYF
TGTGCCAGCAGCGCTCTTCCAGGGGGTGAAGGAAACACCATATATTTT
>TRBJ2-1|once|NA|TRBV28
CASSFHGDSYNEQFF
TGTGCCAGCAGTTTCCACGGGGACTCCTACAATGAGCAGTTCTTC
>TRBJ2-3|NA|TRBD2|TRBV28
CASSPWTSGGQDTQYF
TGTGCCAGCAGTCCCTGGACTAGCGGGGGACAAGATACGCAGTATTTT
>TRBJ1-3|NA|NA|TRBV7-2
CASSLDRLGYSGNTIYF
TGTGCCAGCAGCTTAGACAGGCTAGGGTATTCTGGAAACACCATATATTTT
>TRBJ2-2|NA|NA|TRBV25-1
CASSETVTRELFF
TGTGCCAGCAGTGAGACAGTCACCAGGGAGCTGTTTTTT
>TRBJ2-3|NA|TRBD2|TRBV6-1
CASNPSGGITDTQYF
TGTGCCAGCAATCCTAGCGGAGGGATCACAGATACGCAGTATTTT
>TRBJ2-7|NA|NA|TRBV20-1
CSASHGYEQYF
TGCAGTGCTAGTCACGGCTACGAGCAGTACTTC
>TRBJ2-7|NA|NA|TRBV5-1
CASSLAEAVAGGEQYF
TGCGCCAGCAGCTTGGCCGAGGCGGTTGCCGGGGGCGAGCAGTACTTC
>TRBJ2-2|NA|TRBD2|TRBV4-1
CASSQREGNTGELFF
TGCGCCAGCAGCCAGAGGGAGGGTAACACCGGGGAGCTGTTTTTT
>TRBJ2-7|once|TRBD1|TRBV29-1
CSVGVTGTGDDEQYF
TGCAGCGTTGGGGTAACCGGGACAGGGGACGACGAGCAGTACTTC
>TRBJ2-1|NA|NA|TRBV18
CASSSFGGRSAANEQFF
TGTGCCAGCTCATCCTTCGGAGGGAGGTCTGCGGCTAATGAGCAGTTCTTC
>TRBJ1-1|few|NA|TRBV15
CATSRTGRAEAFF
TGTGCCACCAGCAGAACAGGGAGGGCTGAAGCTTTCTTT
>TRBJ2-7|NA|TRBD1|TRBV4-1
CASSQAGQGTYEQYF
TGCGCCAGCAGCCAAGCGGGACAGGGGACCTACGAGCAGTACTTC
>TRBJ1-1|NA|NA|TRBV2
CASTRGGGTEAFF
TGTGCCAGTACAAGGGGCGGAGGGACTGAAGCTTTCTTT
>TRBJ1-1|NA|NA|TRBV19
CATRRNSFSNTEAFF
TGTGCCACCAGACGCAACAGCTTTTCGAACACTGAAGCTTTCTTT
>TRBJ2-1|NA|NA|TRBV6-1
CASSEALLVRQFF
TGTGCCAGCAGTGAAGCGCTACTAGTACGGCAGTTCTTC
>TRBJ2-5|NA|TRBD2|TRBV2
CASGGDGGRAGETQYF
TGTGCCAGCGGGGGGGATGGCGGGAGGGCAGGGGAGACCCAGTACTTC
>TRBJ1-4|NA|NA|TRBV6-1
CASSDGPTGEKLFF
TGTGCCAGCAGTGACGGCCCCACCGGGGAAAAACTGTTTTTT
>TRBJ2-1|NA|TRBD2|TRBV9
CASSSARTSGSSYNEQFF
TGTGCCAGCAGCTCAGCCAGGACTAGCGGGAGCTCCTACAATGAGCAGTTCTTC
>TRBJ2-2|NA|NA|TRBV6-1
CASSEGPGAAPNTGELFF
TGTGCCAGCAGTGAAGGACCCGGAGCGGCCCCGAACACCGGGGAGCTGTTTTTT
>TRBJ2-1|NA|NA|TRBV19
CASSTPHGQTLNNEQFF
TGTGCCAGTAGTACCCCCCATGGACAGACTTTGAACAATGAGCAGTTCTTC
>TRBJ2-5|once|TRBD1|TRBV7-2
CASSTGQGEETQYF
TGTGCCAGCAGCACGGGACAGGGTGAGGAGACCCAGTACTTC
>TRBJ2-5|many|NA|TRBV2
CASSATSQETQYF
TGTGCCAGCAGTGCTACTTCGCAAGAGACCCAGTACTTC
>TRBJ2-1|NA|NA|TRBV13
CASSLTGGQFF
TGTGCCAGCAGCTTAACTGGAGGGCAGTTCTTC
>TRBJ2-5|NA|NA|TRBV6-5
CASSSTLYQETQYF
TGTGCCAGCAGCTCGACACTTTACCAAGAGACCCAGTACTTC
>TRBJ2-3|NA|TRBD2|TRBV11-2
CASSSGTSGRRDTQYF
TGTGCCAGCAGCTCAGGGACTAGCGGGAGGAGGGATACGCAGTATTTT
>TRBJ1-2|NA|TRBD1|TRBV30
CAWSAGQGLTYGYTF
TGTGCCTGGAGTGCCGGACAGGGACTTACCTATGGCTACACCTTC
>TRBJ2-7|NA|NA|TRBV28
CASPPPGALAFYYEQYF
TGTGCCAGCCCACCCCCGGGAGCCCTGGCATTCTACTACGAGCAGTACTTC
>TRBJ2-5|NA|NA|TRBV27
CASSQPPGGQETQYF
TGTGCCAGCAGTCAACCTCCCGGGGGCCAAGAGACCCAGTACTTC
>TRBJ1-5|NA|NA|TRBV27
CASSLSVGSNQPQHF
TGTGCCAGCAGTTTATCGGTCGGTAGCAATCAGCCCCAGCATTTT
>TRBJ2-7|NA|NA|TRBV10-3
CAISDGQGRDEQYF
TGTGCCATCAGTGATGGGCAGGGGAGGGACGAGCAGTACTTC
>TRBJ2-2|NA|NA|TRBV5-6
CASSLPVAGELFF
TGTGCCAGCAGCCTCCCCGTAGCCGGGGAGCTGTTTTTT
>TRBJ1-5|once|TRBD1|TRBV5-1
CASSAGTGTRQPQHF
TGCGCCAGCAGCGCCGGGACAGGGACGCGACAGCCCCAGCATTTT